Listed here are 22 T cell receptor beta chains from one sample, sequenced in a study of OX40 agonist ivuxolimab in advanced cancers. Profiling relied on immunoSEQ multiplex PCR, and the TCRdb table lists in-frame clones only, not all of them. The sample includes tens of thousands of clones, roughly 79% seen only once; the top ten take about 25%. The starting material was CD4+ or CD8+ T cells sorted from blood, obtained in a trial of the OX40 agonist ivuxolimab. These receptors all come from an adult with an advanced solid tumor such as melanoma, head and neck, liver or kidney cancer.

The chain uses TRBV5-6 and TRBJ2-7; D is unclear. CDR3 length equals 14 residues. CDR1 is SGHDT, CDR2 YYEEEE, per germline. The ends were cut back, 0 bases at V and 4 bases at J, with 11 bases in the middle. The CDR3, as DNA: TGTGCCAGCAGCTTGGGGCTGATTGGGTACGAGCAGTACTTC. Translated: CASSLGLIGYEQYF.

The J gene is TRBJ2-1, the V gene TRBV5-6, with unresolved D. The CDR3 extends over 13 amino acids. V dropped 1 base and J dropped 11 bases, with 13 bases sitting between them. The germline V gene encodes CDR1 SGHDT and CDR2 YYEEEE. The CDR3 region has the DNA TGTGCCAGCAGCTTGCAGCGCTCACGCAAGCAGTTCTTC. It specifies CASSLQRSRKQFF.

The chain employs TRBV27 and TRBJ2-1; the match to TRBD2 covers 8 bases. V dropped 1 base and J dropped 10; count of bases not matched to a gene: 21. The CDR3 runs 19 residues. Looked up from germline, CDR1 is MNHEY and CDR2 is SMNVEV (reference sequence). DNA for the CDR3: TGTGCCAGCAGTTTATTTCGGGAGATCGGAGCGGGAGCGGGGAGGGAGCAGTTCTTC. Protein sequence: CASSLFREIGAGAGREQFF.

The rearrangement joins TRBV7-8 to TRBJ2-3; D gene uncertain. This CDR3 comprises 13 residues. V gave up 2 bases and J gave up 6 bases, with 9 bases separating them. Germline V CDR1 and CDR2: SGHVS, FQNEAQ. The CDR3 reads CASSLMLVDTQYF. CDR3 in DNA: TGTGCCAGCAGCTTAATGCTGGTGGATACGCAGTATTTT. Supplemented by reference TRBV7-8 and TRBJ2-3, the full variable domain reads GAGVSQSPRYKVAKRGQDVALRCDPISGHVSLFWYQQALGQGPEFLTYFQNEAQLDKSGLPSDRFFAERPEGSVSTLKIQRTQQEDSAVYLCASSLMLVDTQYFGPGTRLTVL.

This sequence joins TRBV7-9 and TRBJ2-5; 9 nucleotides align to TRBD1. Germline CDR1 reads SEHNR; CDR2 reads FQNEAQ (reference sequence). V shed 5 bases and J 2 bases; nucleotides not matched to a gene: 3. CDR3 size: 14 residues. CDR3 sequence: CASSTGQGQETQYF. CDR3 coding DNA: TGTGCCAGCAGCACTGGACAGGGGCAAGAGACCCAGTACTTC.

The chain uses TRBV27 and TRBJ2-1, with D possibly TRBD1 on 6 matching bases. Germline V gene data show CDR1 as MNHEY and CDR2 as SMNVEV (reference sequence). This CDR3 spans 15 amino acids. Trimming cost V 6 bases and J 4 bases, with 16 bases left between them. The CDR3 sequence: CASREQGYRYNEQFF. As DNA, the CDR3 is TGTGCCAGCAGAGAACAGGGTTACCGTTACAATGAGCAGTTCTTC.

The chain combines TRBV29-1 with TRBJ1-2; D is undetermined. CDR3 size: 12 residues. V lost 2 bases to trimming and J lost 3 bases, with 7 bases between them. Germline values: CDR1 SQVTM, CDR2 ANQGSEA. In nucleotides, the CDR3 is TGCAGCGTTGAACTAGGCGACTATGGCTACACCTTC. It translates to CSVELGDYGYTF.

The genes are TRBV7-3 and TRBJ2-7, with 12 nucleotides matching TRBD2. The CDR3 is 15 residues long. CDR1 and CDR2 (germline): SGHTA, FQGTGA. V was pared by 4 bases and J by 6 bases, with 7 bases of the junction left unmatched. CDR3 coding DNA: TGTGCCAGCAGCTCCTCTAGCGGGGGGGCCGTCGAGCAGTACTTC. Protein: CASSSSSGGAVEQYF.

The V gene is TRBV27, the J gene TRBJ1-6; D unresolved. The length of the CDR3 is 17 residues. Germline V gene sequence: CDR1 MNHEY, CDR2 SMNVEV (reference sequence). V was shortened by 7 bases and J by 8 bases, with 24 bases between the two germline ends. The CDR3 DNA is TGTGCCAGCACCGGACTCGGCCGATGGTATCGGGATTCACCCCTCCACTTT. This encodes CASTGLGRWYRDSPLHF.

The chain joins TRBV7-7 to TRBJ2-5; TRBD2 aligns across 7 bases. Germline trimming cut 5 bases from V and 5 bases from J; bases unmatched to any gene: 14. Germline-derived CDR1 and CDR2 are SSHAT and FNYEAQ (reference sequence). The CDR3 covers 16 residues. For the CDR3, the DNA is TGTGCCAGCAGCCCCGGGGAGGGGCGCCGGGATGAGACCCAGTACTTC. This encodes CASSPGEGRRDETQYF.

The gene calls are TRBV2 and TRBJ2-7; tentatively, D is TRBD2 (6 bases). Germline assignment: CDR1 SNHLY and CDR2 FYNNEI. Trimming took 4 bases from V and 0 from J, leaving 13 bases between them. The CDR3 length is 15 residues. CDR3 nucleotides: TGTGCCAGCAGTGGGGTGCTAGCGAGCTCCTACGAGCAGTACTTC. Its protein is CASSGVLASSYEQYF.

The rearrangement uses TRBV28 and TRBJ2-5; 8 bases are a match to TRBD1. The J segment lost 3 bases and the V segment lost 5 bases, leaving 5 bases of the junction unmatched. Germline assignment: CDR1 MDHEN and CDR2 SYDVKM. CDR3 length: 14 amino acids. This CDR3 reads CASSTGQGEETQYF. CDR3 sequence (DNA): TGTGCCAGCAGTACCGGACAGGGAGAAGAGACCCAGTACTTC.

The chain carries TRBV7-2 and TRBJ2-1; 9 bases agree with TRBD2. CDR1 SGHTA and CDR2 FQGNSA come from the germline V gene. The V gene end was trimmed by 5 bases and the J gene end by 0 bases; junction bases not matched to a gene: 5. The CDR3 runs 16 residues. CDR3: CASSRLAGSSYNEQFF. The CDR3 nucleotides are TGTGCCAGCAGCCGTCTAGCGGGGAGCTCCTACAATGAGCAGTTCTTC.

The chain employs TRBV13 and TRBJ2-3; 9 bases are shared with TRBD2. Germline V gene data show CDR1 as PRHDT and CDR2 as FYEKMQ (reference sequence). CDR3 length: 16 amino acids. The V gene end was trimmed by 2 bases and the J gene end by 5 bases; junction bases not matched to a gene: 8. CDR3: CASSLWRGGLKDTQYF. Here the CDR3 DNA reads TGTGCCAGCAGCTTATGGCGGGGGGGGCTTAAAGATACGCAGTATTTT.

CDR3 sequence reads: CASTSGPAWPQHF. Written as DNA, the CDR3 is TGTGCCAGCACCTCGGGACCCGCATGGCCCCAGCATTTT. V and J are TRBV27 and TRBJ1-5; tentative D call: TRBD1 (5 bases). The germline CDR1 and CDR2 sequences are MNHEY and SMNVEV (reference sequence). V lost 7 bases, J lost 9 bases, and 16 bases lay in between. The length of the CDR3 is 13 residues.

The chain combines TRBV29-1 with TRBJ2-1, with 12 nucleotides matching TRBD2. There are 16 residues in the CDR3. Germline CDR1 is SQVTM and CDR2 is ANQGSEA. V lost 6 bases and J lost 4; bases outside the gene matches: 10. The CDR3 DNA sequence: TGCAGCGTGCCTCTCCTAGCGGGGGGGCCGTACAATGAGCAGTTCTTC. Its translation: CSVPLLAGGPYNEQFF.

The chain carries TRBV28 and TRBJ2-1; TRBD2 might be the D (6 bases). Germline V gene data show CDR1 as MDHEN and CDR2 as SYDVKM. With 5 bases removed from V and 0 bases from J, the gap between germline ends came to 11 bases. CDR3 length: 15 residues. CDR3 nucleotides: TGTGCCAGCAGTCTAGCGCCGAGCTCCTACAATGAGCAGTTCTTC. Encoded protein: CASSLAPSSYNEQFF.

The CDR3 nucleotides read TGTGCCAGCAGCCAAGAGATTGGCAGGGGAAGAACCGGGGAGCTGTTTTTT. Translation gives CASSQEIGRGRTGELFF. The chain has TRBV4-2 and TRBJ2-2, with a tentative D call TRBD1 (6 bases). The germline gives CDR1 LGHNA, CDR2 YNFKEQ. This CDR3 contains 17 residues. The V and J ends lost 0 bases and 5 bases respectively, with 16 bases between them.

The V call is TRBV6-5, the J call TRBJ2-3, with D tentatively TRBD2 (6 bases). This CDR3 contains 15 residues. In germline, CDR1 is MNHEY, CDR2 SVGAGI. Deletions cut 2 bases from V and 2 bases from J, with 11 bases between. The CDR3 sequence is CASSYLRGPTDTQYF. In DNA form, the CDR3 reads TGTGCCAGCAGTTACCTGCGGGGCCCCACAGATACGCAGTATTTT.

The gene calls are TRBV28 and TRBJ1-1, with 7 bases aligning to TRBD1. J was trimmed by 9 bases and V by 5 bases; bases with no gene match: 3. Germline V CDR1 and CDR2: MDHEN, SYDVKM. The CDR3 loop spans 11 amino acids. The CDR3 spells CASSQTGKAFF. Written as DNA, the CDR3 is TGTGCCAGCAGTCAGACAGGGAAAGCTTTCTTT. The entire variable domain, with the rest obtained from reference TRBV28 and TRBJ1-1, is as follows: DVKVTQSSRYLVKRTGEKVFLECVQDMDHENMFWYRQDPGLGLRLIYFSYDVKMKEKGDIPEGYSVSREKKERFSLILESASTNQTSMYLCASSQTGKAFFGQGTRLTVV.

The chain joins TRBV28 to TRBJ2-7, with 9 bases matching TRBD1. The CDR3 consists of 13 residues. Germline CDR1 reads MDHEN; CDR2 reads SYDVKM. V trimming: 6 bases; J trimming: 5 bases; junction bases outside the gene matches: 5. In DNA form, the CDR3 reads TGTGCCAGCAGCACCTGGACAGGGGACGAGCAGTACTTC. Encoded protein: CASSTWTGDEQYF.

CDR3 nucleotides: TGCAGCGTCCGGGACACCGTTAACTATGGCTACACCTTC. Translating it yields CSVRDTVNYGYTF. The V and J genes are TRBV29-1 and TRBJ1-2, with D tentatively TRBD1 (6 bases). Trimming pared 6 bases from V and 1 base from J, leaving 12 bases between. This CDR3 comprises 13 residues. The germline CDR1 and CDR2 sequences are SQVTM and ANQGSEA.